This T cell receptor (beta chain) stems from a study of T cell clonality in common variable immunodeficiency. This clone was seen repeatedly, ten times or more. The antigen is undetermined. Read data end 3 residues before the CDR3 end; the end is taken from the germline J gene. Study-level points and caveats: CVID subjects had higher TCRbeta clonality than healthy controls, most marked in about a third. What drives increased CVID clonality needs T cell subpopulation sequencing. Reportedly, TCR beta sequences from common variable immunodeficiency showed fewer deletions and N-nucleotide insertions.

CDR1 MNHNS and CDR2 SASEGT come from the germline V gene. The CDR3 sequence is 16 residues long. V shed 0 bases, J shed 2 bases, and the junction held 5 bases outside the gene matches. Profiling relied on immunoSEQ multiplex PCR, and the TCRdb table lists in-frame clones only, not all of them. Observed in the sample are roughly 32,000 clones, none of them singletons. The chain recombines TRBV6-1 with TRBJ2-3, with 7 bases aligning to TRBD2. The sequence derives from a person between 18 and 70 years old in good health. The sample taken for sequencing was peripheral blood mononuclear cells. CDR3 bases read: TGTGCCAGCAGTGAAGCGAGACTAGCCCTCACAGATACG. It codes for CASSEARLALTDT. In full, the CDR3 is CASSEARLALTDTQYF.